These T cell receptor beta chains were read from a single sample in a study of T cell responses to AZD1222 COVID-19 vaccine. TCRdb's table, derived via immunoSEQ multiplex PCR, lists solely in-frame clones and lacks some. Of more than 110,000 clones in the sample, approximately 90% were seen once. Sequenced here: peripheral blood, sampled 28 days after the second AZD1222 dose. Source of these receptors: an adult who received the AZD1222 COVID-19 vaccine. The CDR3 runs from the conserved cysteine through the conserved F or W. D genes are given only for firm matches. Clone size is stated in some rows and not others, as once, few, many or a class when expanded.

TGTGCCAGCAGCTTAGGGCAGGGTTATAGCAATCAGCCCCAGCATTTT	CASSLGQGYSNQPQHF	TRBV7-2	TRBJ1-5	NA	NA
TGTGCCAGCAGCCCGCAGGGGGCGCGGTACGAGCAGTACTTC	CASSPQGARYEQYF	TRBV14	TRBJ2-7	NA	TRBD1
TGTGCCAGCAGCACCTCATACAGGGGAAATAATTCACCCCTCCACTTT	CASSTSYRGNNSPLHF	TRBV27	TRBJ1-6	NA	TRBD1
TGTGCCAGCAGCTTCCGGACCTCTAATGAAAAACTGTTTTTT	CASSFRTSNEKLFF	TRBV7-9	TRBJ1-4	NA	NA
TGTGCCAGCAGCCCTAAATTAGGGCTAGCTTACAATGAGCAGTTCTTC	CASSPKLGLAYNEQFF	TRBV7-2	TRBJ2-1	NA	NA
TGCGCCAGCAGCTTGGTTGGGTCAACGGGAAATGAGCAGTTCTTC	CASSLVGSTGNEQFF	TRBV5-1	TRBJ2-1	NA	NA
TGTGCCAGCAGCTTAGCCTCCGTCCGGGGCAATCAGCCCCAGCATTTT	CASSLASVRGNQPQHF	TRBV7-9	TRBJ1-5	NA	NA
TGTGCCAGTAGTCCCAGGGACGCCACCTACGAGCAGTACTTC	CASSPRDATYEQYF	TRBV19	TRBJ2-7	NA	NA
TGCGCCAGCAGCCAAGGTGACAGGACCTTCAATGAAAAACTGTTTTTT	CASSQGDRTFNEKLFF	TRBV4-3	TRBJ1-4	NA	NA
TGTGCCAGCAGTTACTCGCGACCGAGGGATGAGCAGTTCTTC	CASSYSRPRDEQFF	TRBV6-5	TRBJ2-1	NA	NA
TGTGCCAGCAGTTACTCGGGGGTCTACGAGCAGTACTTC	CASSYSGVYEQYF	TRBV6-5	TRBJ2-7	NA	NA
TGTGCCAGCAGCGTAGCTACAGGTTTCATGAACACTGAAGCTTTCTTT	CASSVATGFMNTEAFF	TRBV9	TRBJ1-1	few	NA
TGTGCCAGCAGCTTGTGGGTAGGATCGGTTGGTCTCAATCAGCCCCAGCATTTT	CASSLWVGSVGLNQPQHF	TRBV5-6	TRBJ1-5	NA	NA
TGTGCCAGCTCACCGGGACAGAACACTGAAGCTTTCTTT	CASSPGQNTEAFF	TRBV18	TRBJ1-1	NA	NA
TGTGCCATCAGTGAGTCGGAGGGGGTCTATGGCTACACCTTC	CAISESEGVYGYTF	TRBV10-3	TRBJ1-2	NA	NA
TGTGCCAGCAGCCAGACCCTGACAGACTATGGCTACACCTTC	CASSQTLTDYGYTF	TRBV3-1/TRBV3-2	TRBJ1-2	NA	NA
TGCAGTGCTAATGACAGATCAAGCTATGGCTACACCTTC	CSANDRSSYGYTF	TRBV20-1	TRBJ1-2	NA	NA
TGTGCCAGTACCGACCGACAGGGCTACGAGCAGTACTTC	CASTDRQGYEQYF	TRBV19	TRBJ2-7	NA	TRBD1
TGTGCCAGCAGTCCCCGATGGGGGGGGGCGTTCCACAATGAGCAGTTCTTC	CASSPRWGGAFHNEQFF	TRBV6-6	TRBJ2-1	NA	NA
TGTGCCAGCAGTTATTCATCCGACGTGAACACTGAAGCTTTCTTT	CASSYSSDVNTEAFF	TRBV6-5	TRBJ1-1	NA	NA
TGTGCCAGCAGTTTTATTGGGACGAACACTGAAGCTTTCTTT	CASSFIGTNTEAFF	TRBV28	TRBJ1-1	NA	NA
TGTGCCACCAGCAACCACAACCCATGGGAGCAGTACTTC	CATSNHNPWEQYF	TRBV15	TRBJ2-7	NA	NA
TGTGCCAGCAGCCAAGATTCAATGAACACTGAAGCTTTCTTT	CASSQDSMNTEAFF	TRBV3-1/TRBV3-2	TRBJ1-1	NA	NA
TGCGCCAGCAGCTTGGCGGCGAAGTCCACAGATACGCAGTATTTT	CASSLAAKSTDTQYF	TRBV5-1	TRBJ2-3	NA	NA
TGCGCCAGCAGCTTTACAGGGGACACTGAAGCTTTCTTT	CASSFTGDTEAFF	TRBV5-1	TRBJ1-1	NA	TRBD1
TGTGCCAGTGGCCAGGGGACATTATACGAGCAGTACTTC	CASGQGTLYEQYF	TRBV19	TRBJ2-7	NA	NA
TGTGCCAGCAGACCTAGCGGGAGTGGGGAGACCCAGTACTTC	CASRPSGSGETQYF	TRBV6-2/TRBV6-3	TRBJ2-5	NA	TRBD2
TGTGCCAGCAGCTTCACAGGGGGCGCAGGTGAAAAACTGTTTTTT	CASSFTGGAGEKLFF	TRBV5-4	TRBJ1-4	NA	TRBD1
TGCGCCAGCAGCCCCGGACAGCTTCCTAGGAGGGGAGAGACCCAGTACTTC	CASSPGQLPRRGETQYF	TRBV5-1	TRBJ2-5	once	NA
TGTGCCAGTAGTTCATCTGCGGGCTACACCTTC	CASSSSAGYTF	TRBV19	TRBJ1-2	NA	NA
TGTGCCAGCAGAACCGACCGTACTGGAAACACCATATATTTT	CASRTDRTGNTIYF	TRBV6-5	TRBJ1-3	few	NA
TGTGCCATCAGTGAGCCGGGACAGGGAGGCGAGCAGTACTTC	CAISEPGQGGEQYF	TRBV10-3	TRBJ2-7	NA	TRBD1
TGTGCCAGCTCACCACCCGGTTATCAGCCCCAGCATTTT	CASSPPGYQPQHF	TRBV18	TRBJ1-5	NA	NA
TGTGCCAGCAGCTTACACCCTACTGAGCAGTTCTTC	CASSLHPTEQFF	TRBV13	TRBJ2-1	NA	NA
TGTGCCAGCCAACATATGAACACTGAAGCTTTCTTT	CASQHMNTEAFF	TRBV18	TRBJ1-1	NA	NA
TGTGCCAGCAGCCGGGGACTAGCGATACGTAGCTCCTACAATGAGCAGTTCTTC	CASSRGLAIRSSYNEQFF	TRBV7-9	TRBJ2-1	NA	TRBD2
TGTGCCAGCAGTCCCGGACACCTGAACACTGAAGCTTTCTTT	CASSPGHLNTEAFF	TRBV6-5	TRBJ1-1	NA	NA
TGTGCCAGCAGTGATCAGCGGGAGAGTGCAGATACGCAGTATTTT	CASSDQRESADTQYF	TRBV2	TRBJ2-3	NA	TRBD2
TGTGCCATCAGTGTGCGGGGGAGCAGGGGTTACGAGCAGTACTTC	CAISVRGSRGYEQYF	TRBV10-3	TRBJ2-7	NA	NA
TGTGCCACCAGTGTAGCGGGAGAAAGGAATGAGCAGTTCTTC	CATSVAGERNEQFF	TRBV24-1	TRBJ2-1	NA	TRBD2
TGTGCCAGCAGTTACCCGGGACAGGCTATGACTTTCTTT	CASSYPGQAMTFF	TRBV6-5	TRBJ1-1	NA	TRBD1
TGTGCCAGCAGCCAAGATACGACAGCCACTGGAAACACCATATATTTT	CASSQDTTATGNTIYF	TRBV3-1/TRBV3-2	TRBJ1-3	NA	NA
TGTGCCAGCAGCTTTCTGGGACTAAAGAATGAGCAGTTCTTC	CASSFLGLKNEQFF	TRBV7-2	TRBJ2-1	NA	TRBD2
TGTGCCAGCAGCTTAGGAGGACAGGGAAACACCGGGGAGCTGTTTTTT	CASSLGGQGNTGELFF	TRBV7-2	TRBJ2-2	NA	TRBD1
TGTGCCAGCAGGATAGCGGGAGGATCCTCCTACGAGCAGTACTTC	CASRIAGGSSYEQYF	TRBV6-5	TRBJ2-7	once	TRBD2
TGTGCCAGCAGTTTATACAACTATGGCTACACCTTC	CASSLYNYGYTF	TRBV28	TRBJ1-2	NA	NA
TGTGCCAGCAGTGAGGACGGGGAGCTGTTTTTT	CASSEDGELFF	TRBV25-1	TRBJ2-2	NA	NA
TGTGCCAGCAGCTTAGGCCCGCCAGATGGCTACACCTTC	CASSLGPPDGYTF	TRBV13	TRBJ1-2	NA	NA
TGTGCCAGCAGTTATCGGACAGGGCCCGGCTACACCTTC	CASSYRTGPGYTF	TRBV6-5	TRBJ1-2	few	TRBD1
TGTGCCAGCAGCCAAGTTCTCAGGGCTGAAGCTTTCTTT	CASSQVLRAEAFF	TRBV3-1/TRBV3-2	TRBJ1-1	NA	NA
TGTGCCAGCAGCGTAGTAGGAGGGACGGCAGATACGCAGTATTTT	CASSVVGGTADTQYF	TRBV9	TRBJ2-3	once	NA
TGTGCCAGCAGTTTCCCCCCGGCAGATACGCAGTATTTT	CASSFPPADTQYF	TRBV28	TRBJ2-3	NA	NA
TGTGCCAGCAGCTTGGCCGTCTACGAGCAGTACTTC	CASSLAVYEQYF	TRBV7-2	TRBJ2-7	NA	NA